The sequence of this TCR beta chain was determined in a study of identical twins. From the 5' RACE reads, TCRdb called clonotypes with MiXCR, one entry per CDR3 protein. The sample includes nearly 900,000 distinct CDR3 sequences, approximately 13% seen only once; the top ten take about 1.5%. Trimming left V 11 bases short and J 1 base short, with 17 bases between. This CDR3 region has 15 residues. From germline, CDR1 is MDHEN and CDR2 SYDVKM. In addition, the sample was reused for a study of yellow fever vaccine responses in identical twins.

V and J are TRBV28 and TRBJ2-2, with a weak D call TRBD2 (7 bases). The sequence came from a woman aged 18-35 years in good health. Sequenced input: PBMCs. The DNA of the CDR3 is TGTGCCCTAGGGGCGGGGGCCCGGAACACCGGGGAGCTGTTTTTT. It translates to CALGAGARNTGELFF.